This TCR beta chain came from a study of regulatory T cells in long-lasting Graves disease. Whole-study results and caveats: Possibly, accuracy suffered from the small sample size.

Combining iRepertoire HTBI primers with Arm-PCR of CDR3 regions, the authors built TCR beta libraries. From the multiplex PCR reads, TCRdb called clonotypes with MiXCR, one entry per CDR3 protein. The table lists hundreds of thousands of distinct CDR3 sequences, roughly 15% of them singletons, with approximately 20% in the top ten. This clonotype was counted at least ten times. Its target is not known. As for time point: newly diagnosed GD, antithyroid drugs for less than 3 months. From RNA extracted from PBMCs, the TCR library was made. Patients were from an endocrinology department in Xi'an, China. With V trimmed by 3 bases and J by 6 bases, 6 bases remained unmatched. CDR3 length equals 14 residues. These records were also assigned to another study, of T cells in Graves' hyperthyroidism and ophthalmopathy. As that report states: Patients showing uncontrolled infection, other autoimmune disease, pregnancy or lactation were ineligible. The study based diagnoses on clinical symptoms, serum thyroxine and TRAb, thyroid ultrasound and orbital computed tomography.

The chain has TRBV12-3 or TRBV12-4 and TRBJ1-1; 8 bases agree with TRBD1. This clonotype was obtained from a woman aged 25-40 years with Graves disease. The specimen was peripheral blood mononuclear cells (PBMCs), collected at new diagnosis, from a patient treated with antithyroid drugs. The CDR3 loop is CASSFDRGGAEAFF. In nucleotides, the CDR3 is TGTGCCAGCAGTTTTGACAGGGGAGGAGCTGAAGCTTTCTTT.